These 9 T cell receptor beta chains were all obtained from the same sample, sequenced in a study of tumor-infiltrating lymphocytes in oesophageal squamous cell carcinoma. TCRdb re-derived calls from the PCR reads in MiXCR, one entry per CDR3 protein. The sample gives roughly 17,000 distinct CDR3 sequences, less than 50% of which show up once; under 50% is in the top ten. The specimen was normal esophageal tissue next to the tumor. The receptor set was obtained from a female donor with esophageal squamous cell carcinoma.

This clonotype occurred a few times. This chain joins TRBV7-9 and TRBJ2-1; 7 bases match TRBD1. CDR3 size: 16 residues. The V and J ends lost 6 bases and 2 bases, in that order; junction bases with no gene match: 10. From germline, CDR1 is SEHNR and CDR2 FQNEAQ (reference sequence). Written as DNA, the CDR3 is TGTGCCAGCAGTCCTTACGTACAGGGGACCTACAATGAGCAGTTCTTC. It is translated as CASSPYVQGTYNEQFF.

A note on this clonotype: The missing conserved phenylalanine or tryptophan at the end of this CDR3 makes a read error likely. It is unclear where the CDR3 begins or ends on the DNA, so no DNA is shown, and the CDR3 is as TCRdb lists it. This rearrangement joins TRBV6-1 to TRBJ2-7; the table gives TRBD1 as D, unverified against the DNA. Including both end residues, the CDR3 is 17 amino acids long. Per the germline V gene, CDR1 is MNHNS and CDR2 is SASEGT. CDR3 residues: CASSPGDRYYYGYTFGS.

This clonotype was recorded a few times. The chain has TRBV7-3 and TRBJ2-1; 11 bases map to TRBD2. The CDR3 length is 16 residues. Germline lookup yields CDR1 SGHTA and CDR2 FQGTGA. V shed 5 bases, J shed 4 bases, and the junction held 7 bases outside the gene matches. The CDR3 DNA is TGTGCCAGCAGCAATAGCGGGGGGGCTACTTACAATGAGCAGTTCTTC. Translated, it gives CASSNSGGATYNEQFF.

The chain couples TRBV7-3 to TRBJ2-1; no firm D call. Germline CDR1 reads SGHTA; CDR2 reads FQGTGA. Trimming shortened V by 3 bases and J by 7 bases, and 4 bases separated the two germline ends. CDR3 length: 11 residues. The CDR3 nucleotides are TGTGCCAGCAGCTTGGAGAATGAGCAGTTCTTC. Translated: CASSLENEQFF.

CDR3 DNA sequence: TGTGCCAGCAGTTTTAGCGGGAGGGCCAATGAGCAGTTCTTC. Its translation is CASSFSGRANEQFF. This chain joins TRBV6-9 and TRBJ2-1; 11 bases match TRBD2. The germline CDR1 and CDR2 sequences are MNHGY and SVAAGI. The CDR3 is 14 amino acids. With 4 bases clipped from V and 6 bases from J, the junction kept 2 bases outside the gene matches.

This clonotype came up many times. The chain recombines TRBV10-3 with TRBJ1-2, with D unclear. CDR3 length equals 15 residues. Trimming removed 0 bases at V and 2 bases at J, with 10 bases between. Germline CDR1 reads ENHRY; CDR2 reads SYGVKD. CDR3: CAISESYSRNYGYTF. The CDR3 DNA reads TGTGCCATCAGTGAGTCATACAGCCGAAACTATGGCTACACCTTC.

This clonotype was counted ten times or more. The CDR3 carries no conserved terminal phenylalanine or tryptophan, so it likely arises from a read error. No DNA is shown, since the ends of the CDR3 on it are uncertain; the CDR3 is the one TCRdb lists. CDR3: CWGNGIRDQDM. The J gene is TRBJ2-6, the V gene TRBV6-8; the table's D call TRBD1 went unverified against the DNA. The CDR3 adds up to 11 amino acids, both ends counted. Per germline, CDR1 MNHGY and CDR2 SAAAGT.

This clonotype was counted many times. A read error is possible here, since a much larger clone lies one base away. The rearrangement uses TRBV7-3 and TRBJ2-7; 8 bases map to TRBD2. Germline CDR1 is SGHTA and CDR2 is FQGTGA. This CDR3 has 16 residues. After removal of 2 bases from V and 7 bases from J, the junction contained 13 bases not matched to a gene. The CDR3 reads CASSLYGAGVDNEQYF. The CDR3 DNA sequence: TGTGCCAGCAGCTTATACGGAGCGGGAGTGGACAATGAGCAGTACTTC.

The genes are TRBV18 and TRBJ2-3, with 10 bases matching TRBD2. Per germline, CDR1 KGHSH and CDR2 LQKENI. CDR3 length equals 18 residues. The trim removed 2 bases at V and 3 bases at J, leaving 11 bases unmatched. The CDR3 region is CASSPSSGGAGSTDTQYF. The CDR3 region has the DNA TGTGCCAGCTCACCATCCAGCGGGGGGGCCGGGTCGACAGATACGCAGTATTTT. The whole variable domain, filled in from reference TRBV18 and TRBJ2-3, reads NAGVMQNPRHLVRRRGQEARLRCSPMKGHSHVYWYRQLPEEGLKFMVYLQKENIIDESGMPKERFSAEFPKEGPSILRIQQVVRGDSAAYFCASSPSSGGAGSTDTQYFGPGTRLTVL.